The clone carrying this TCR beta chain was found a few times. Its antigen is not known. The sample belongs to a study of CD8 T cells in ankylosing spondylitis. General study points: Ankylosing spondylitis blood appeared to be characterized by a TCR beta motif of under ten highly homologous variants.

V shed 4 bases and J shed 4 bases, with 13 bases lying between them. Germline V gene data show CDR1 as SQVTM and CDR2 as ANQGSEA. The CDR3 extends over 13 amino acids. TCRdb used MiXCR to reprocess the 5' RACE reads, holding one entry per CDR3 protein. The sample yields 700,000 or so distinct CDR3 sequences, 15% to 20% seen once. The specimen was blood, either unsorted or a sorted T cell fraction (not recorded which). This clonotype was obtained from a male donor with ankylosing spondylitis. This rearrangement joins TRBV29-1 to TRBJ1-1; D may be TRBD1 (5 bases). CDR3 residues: CSVVGGFSTEAFF. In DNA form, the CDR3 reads TGCAGCGTTGTTGGGGGGTTCAGCACTGAAGCTTTCTTT. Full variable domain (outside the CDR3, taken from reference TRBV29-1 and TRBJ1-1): SAVISQKPSRDICQRGTSLTIQCQVDSQVTMMFWYRQQPGQSLTLIATANQGSEATYESGFVIDKFPISRPNLTFSTLTVSNMSPEDSSIYLCSVVGGFSTEAFFGQGTRLTVV.